Sequencing of this TCR beta chain was carried out in a study of immune evolution from preneoplasia to lung adenocarcinoma. Here immunoSEQ multiplex PCR was the method, and the copy in TCRdb shows in-frame clones only, minus some. The table records some 15,000 clones, more than 75% of them present only once. Nucleic acids came from premalignant or tumor cells enriched by macro-dissection. The V end lost 3 bases, the J end lost 6 bases, and 6 bases lay between the germline ends. CDR1 is SGHDT, CDR2 YYEEEE, per germline. The CDR3 sequence is 11 residues long. This chain uses TRBV5-6 with TRBJ1-1; D uncertain. The sequenced sample consisted of FFPE minimally invasive lung adenocarcinoma tissue. This TCR was recovered from a person aged 60-80 years with lung adenocarcinoma. In DNA, the CDR3 is TGTGCCAGCAGCTATGGTCCTGAAGCTTTCTTT. Amino acid sequence: CASSYGPEAFF.